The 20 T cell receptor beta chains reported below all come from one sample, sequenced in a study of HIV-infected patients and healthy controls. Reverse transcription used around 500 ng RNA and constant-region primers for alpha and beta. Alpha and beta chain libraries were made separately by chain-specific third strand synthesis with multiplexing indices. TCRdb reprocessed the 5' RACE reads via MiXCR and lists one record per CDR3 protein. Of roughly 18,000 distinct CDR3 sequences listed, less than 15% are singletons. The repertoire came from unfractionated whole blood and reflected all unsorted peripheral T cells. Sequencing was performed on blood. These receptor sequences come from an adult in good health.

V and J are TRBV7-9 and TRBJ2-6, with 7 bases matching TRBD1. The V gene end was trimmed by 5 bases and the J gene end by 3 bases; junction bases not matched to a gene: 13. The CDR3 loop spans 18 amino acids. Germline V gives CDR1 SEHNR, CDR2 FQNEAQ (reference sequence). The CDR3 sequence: CASSGPQGSALGANVLTF. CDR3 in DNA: TGTGCCAGCAGCGGGCCACAGGGGTCCGCTCTTGGGGCCAACGTCCTGACTTTC. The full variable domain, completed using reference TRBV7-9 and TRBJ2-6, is DTGVSQNPRHKITKRGQNVTFRCDPISEHNRLYWYRQTLGQGPEFLTYFQNEAQLEKSRLLSDRFSAERPKGSFSTLEIQRTEQGDSAMYLCASSGPQGSALGANVLTFGAGSRLTVL.

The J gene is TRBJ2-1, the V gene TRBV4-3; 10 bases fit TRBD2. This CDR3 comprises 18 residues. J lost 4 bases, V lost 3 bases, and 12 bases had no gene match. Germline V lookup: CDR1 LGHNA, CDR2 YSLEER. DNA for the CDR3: TGCGCCAGCAGCCAGCGGCCTCATCAACTAGCGGGGTACAATGAGCAGTTCTTC. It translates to CASSQRPHQLAGYNEQFF.

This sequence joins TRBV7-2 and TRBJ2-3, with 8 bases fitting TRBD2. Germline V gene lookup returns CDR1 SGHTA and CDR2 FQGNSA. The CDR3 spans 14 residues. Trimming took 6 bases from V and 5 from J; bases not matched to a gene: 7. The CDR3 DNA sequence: TGTGCCAGCAGGAGAGCGGGGGCCCTAGATACGCAGTATTTT. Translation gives CASRRAGALDTQYF.

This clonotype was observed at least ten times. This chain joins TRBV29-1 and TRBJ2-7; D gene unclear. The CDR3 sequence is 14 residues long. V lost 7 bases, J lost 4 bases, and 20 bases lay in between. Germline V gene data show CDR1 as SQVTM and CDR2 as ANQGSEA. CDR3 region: CSAAIGVTTYEQYF. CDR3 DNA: TGCAGCGCCGCCATAGGTGTCACGACGTACGAGCAGTACTTC.

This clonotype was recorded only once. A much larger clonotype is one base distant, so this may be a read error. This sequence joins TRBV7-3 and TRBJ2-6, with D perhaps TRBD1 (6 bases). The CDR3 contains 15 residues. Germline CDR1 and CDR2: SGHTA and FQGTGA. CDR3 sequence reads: CASSLAGVGASVLTF. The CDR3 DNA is TGTGCCAGCAGCTTAGCAGGGGTTGGGGCCAGCGTCCTGACTTTC.

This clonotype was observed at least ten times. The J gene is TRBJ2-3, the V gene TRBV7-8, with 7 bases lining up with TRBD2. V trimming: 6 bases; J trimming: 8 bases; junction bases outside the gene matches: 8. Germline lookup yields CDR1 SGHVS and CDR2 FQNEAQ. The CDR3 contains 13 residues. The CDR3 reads CASRLRGLGTQYF. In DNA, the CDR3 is TGTGCCAGCAGACTGCGGGGGTTGGGTACGCAGTATTTT.

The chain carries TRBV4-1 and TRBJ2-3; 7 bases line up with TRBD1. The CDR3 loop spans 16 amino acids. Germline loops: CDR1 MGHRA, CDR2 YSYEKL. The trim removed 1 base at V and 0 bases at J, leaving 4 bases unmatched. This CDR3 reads CASSQGGGVSTDTQYF. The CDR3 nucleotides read TGCGCCAGCAGCCAAGGAGGGGGCGTTAGCACAGATACGCAGTATTTT.

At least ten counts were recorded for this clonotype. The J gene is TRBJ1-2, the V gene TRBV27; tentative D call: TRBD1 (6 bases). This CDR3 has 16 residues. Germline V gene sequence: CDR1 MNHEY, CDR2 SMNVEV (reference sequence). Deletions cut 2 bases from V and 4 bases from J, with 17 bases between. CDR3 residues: CASSLSSGAFFYGYTF. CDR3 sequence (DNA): TGTGCCAGCAGTTTAAGTTCAGGGGCCTTCTTCTATGGCTACACCTTC.

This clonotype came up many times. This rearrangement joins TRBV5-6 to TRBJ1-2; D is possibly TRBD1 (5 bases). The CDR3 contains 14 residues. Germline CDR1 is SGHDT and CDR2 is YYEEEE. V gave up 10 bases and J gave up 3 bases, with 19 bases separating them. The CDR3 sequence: CASRLRDRDYGYTF. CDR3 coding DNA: TGTGCCTCCCGTCTAAGGGACCGGGACTATGGCTACACCTTC.

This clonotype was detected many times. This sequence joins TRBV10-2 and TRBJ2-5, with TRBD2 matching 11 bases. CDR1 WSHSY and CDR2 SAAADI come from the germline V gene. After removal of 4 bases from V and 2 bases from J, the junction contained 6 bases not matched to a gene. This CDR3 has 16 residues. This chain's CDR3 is CASSVWASGGQETQYF. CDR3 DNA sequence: TGCGCCAGCAGTGTCTGGGCTAGCGGGGGGCAAGAGACCCAGTACTTC.

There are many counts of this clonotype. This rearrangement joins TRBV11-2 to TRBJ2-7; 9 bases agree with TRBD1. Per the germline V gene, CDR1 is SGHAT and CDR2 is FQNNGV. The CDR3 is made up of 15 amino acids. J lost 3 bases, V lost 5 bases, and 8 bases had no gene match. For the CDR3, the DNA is TGTGCCAGCAGCCCGAAGGACAGGGGCTTCTACGAGCAGTACTTC. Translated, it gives CASSPKDRGFYEQYF. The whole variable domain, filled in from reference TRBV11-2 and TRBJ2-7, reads EAGVAQSPRYKIIEKRQSVAFWCNPISGHATLYWYQQILGQGPKLLIQFQNNGVVDDSQLPKDRFSAERLKGVDSTLKIQPAKLEDSAVYLCASSPKDRGFYEQYFGPGTRLTVT.

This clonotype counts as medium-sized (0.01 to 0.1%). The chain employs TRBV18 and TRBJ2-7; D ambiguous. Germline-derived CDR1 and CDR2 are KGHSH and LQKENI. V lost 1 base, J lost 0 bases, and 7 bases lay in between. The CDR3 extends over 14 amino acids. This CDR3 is CASSPQDRSYEQYF. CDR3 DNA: TGTGCCAGCTCACCACAGGACCGCTCCTACGAGCAGTACTTC.

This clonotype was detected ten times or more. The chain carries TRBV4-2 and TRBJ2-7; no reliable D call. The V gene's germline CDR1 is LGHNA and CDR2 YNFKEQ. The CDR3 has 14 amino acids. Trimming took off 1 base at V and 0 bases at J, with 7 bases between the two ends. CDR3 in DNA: TGTGCCAGCAGCCAAGTGGATCCCTCCTACGAGCAGTACTTC. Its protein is CASSQVDPSYEQYF.

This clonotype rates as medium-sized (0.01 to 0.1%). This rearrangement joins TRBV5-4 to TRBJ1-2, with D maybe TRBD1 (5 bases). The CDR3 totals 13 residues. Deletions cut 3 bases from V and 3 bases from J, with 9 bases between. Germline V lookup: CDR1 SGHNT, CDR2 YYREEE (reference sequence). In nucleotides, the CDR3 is TGTGCCAGCAGCTCACGGGGGGACTATGGCTACACCTTC. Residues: CASSSRGDYGYTF. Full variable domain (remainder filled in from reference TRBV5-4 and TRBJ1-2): ETGVTQSPTHLIKTRGQQVTLRCSSQSGHNTVSWYQQALGQGPQFIFQYYREEENGRGNFPPRFSGLQFPNYSSELNVNALELDDSALYLCASSSRGDYGYTFGSGTRLTVV.

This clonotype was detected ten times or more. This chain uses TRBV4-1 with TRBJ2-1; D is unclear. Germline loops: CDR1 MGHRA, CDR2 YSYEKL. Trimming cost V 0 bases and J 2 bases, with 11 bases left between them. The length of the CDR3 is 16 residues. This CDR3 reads CASSQEWQAAYNEQFF. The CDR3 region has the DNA TGCGCCAGCAGCCAAGAATGGCAGGCCGCCTACAATGAGCAGTTCTTC.

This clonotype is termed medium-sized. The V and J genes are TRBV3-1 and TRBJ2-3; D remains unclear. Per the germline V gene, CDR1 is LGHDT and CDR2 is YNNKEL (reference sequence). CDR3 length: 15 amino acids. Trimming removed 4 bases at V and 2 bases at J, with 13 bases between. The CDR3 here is CASSRTHSSTDTQYF. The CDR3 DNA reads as TGTGCCAGCAGCCGGACCCATTCGTCCACAGATACGCAGTATTTT.

In DNA form, the CDR3 reads TGTGCCAGCGGCAAAACAGGGTCTCCTAGCAATCAGCCCCAGCATTTT. Protein sequence: CASGKTGSPSNQPQHF. The genes are TRBV7-8 and TRBJ1-5, with D possibly being TRBD1 (6 bases). V lost 8 bases to trimming and J lost 0 bases, with 17 bases between them. Germline V lookup: CDR1 SGHVS, CDR2 FQNEAQ. The length of the CDR3 is 16 residues.

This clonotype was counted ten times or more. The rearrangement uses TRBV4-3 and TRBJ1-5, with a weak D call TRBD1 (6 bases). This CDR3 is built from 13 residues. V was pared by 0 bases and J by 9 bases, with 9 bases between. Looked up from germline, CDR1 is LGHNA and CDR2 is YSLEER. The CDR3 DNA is TGCGCCAGCAGCCAAGATGAGGGGGGGCCCCAGCATTTT. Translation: CASSQDEGGPQHF.

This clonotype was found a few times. The CDR3 is CASSPSRFSYNEQFF. For the CDR3, the DNA is TGTGCCAGCAGCCCTTCCCGGTTCTCCTACAATGAGCAGTTCTTC. V usage is TRBV13 and J usage is TRBJ2-1, with unresolved D. The CDR3 totals 15 residues. The ends were cut back, 5 bases at V and 0 bases at J, with 11 bases in the middle. CDR1 is PRHDT, CDR2 FYEKMQ, per germline (reference sequence).

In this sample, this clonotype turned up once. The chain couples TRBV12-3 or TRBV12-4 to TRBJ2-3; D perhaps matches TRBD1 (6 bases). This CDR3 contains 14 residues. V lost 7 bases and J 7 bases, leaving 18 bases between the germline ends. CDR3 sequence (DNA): TGTGCCAGCACCCTTACAGGGACCCACAATACGCAGTATTTT. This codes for CASTLTGTHNTQYF.